Listed below are T cell receptor beta chains from one sample, sequenced in a study of OX40 agonist ivuxolimab in advanced cancers. Profiled with immunoSEQ multiplex PCR; TCRdb holds only in-frame clones, not every one. The sample carries almost 90,000 clones, approximately 90% recorded once. This material consisted of CD4+ or CD8+ T cells sorted from blood, taken in a trial of the OX40 agonist ivuxolimab. The receptor set was obtained from an adult with an advanced solid tumor such as melanoma, head and neck, liver or kidney cancer. The CDR3 runs from the conserved cysteine through the conserved F or W. Fields, in order: V gene, D gene, J gene, clone size, CDR3 DNA, CDR3 protein. D genes are given only for firm matches. The size field is filled for only some rows; it gives once, few, many or a size class.

TRBV10-1	TRBD1	TRBJ2-7	-	TGCGCCAGCAGCAGCGACAGGGGCCCCTACGAGCAGTACTTC	CASSSDRGPYEQYF
TRBV30	-	TRBJ1-5	few	TGTGCCTGGAGGCTGGACAGCAATCAGCCCCAGCATTTT	CAWRLDSNQPQHF
TRBV7-3	TRBD1	TRBJ2-3	-	TGTGCCAGCAGCTTTAGGACAGGGACAGATACGCAGTATTTT	CASSFRTGTDTQYF
TRBV19	-	TRBJ2-3	-	TGTGCCAGTAGTATCAGAGGCCGAGTATCCACAGATACGCAGTATTTT	CASSIRGRVSTDTQYF
TRBV7-2	-	TRBJ1-6	-	TGTGCCAGCAGCTATTTCCCAAATTCACCCCTCCACTTT	CASSYFPNSPLHF
TRBV10-3	-	TRBJ2-3	-	TGTGCCATCAGTGATCCAGATACGCAGTATTTT	CAISDPDTQYF
TRBV4-1	-	TRBJ2-6	few	TGCGCCAGCAGCCAAGCGGAGTCTGGGGCCAACGTCCTGACTTTC	CASSQAESGANVLTF
TRBV2	-	TRBJ2-5	-	TGTGCCAGCAGTGTACAGGGTTTCCGGGAGACCCAGTACTTC	CASSVQGFRETQYF
TRBV30	TRBD1	TRBJ1-4	-	TGTGCTGCAAGGGGGCGCGTAGAGGAAAAACTGTTTTTT	CAARGRVEEKLFF
TRBV19	-	TRBJ1-4	-	TGTGCCAGTAGAAGATCCGCAACTAATGAAAAACTGTTTTTT	CASRRSATNEKLFF
TRBV4-3	TRBD1	TRBJ2-7	-	TGCGCCAGCAGCCAAGATTCGGGGCAGGGGGACTACGAGCAGTACTTC	CASSQDSGQGDYEQYF
TRBV5-1	TRBD1	TRBJ2-2	-	TGCGCCAGCAGCCCGGGGACAGGGCCCGGGGAGCTGTTTTTT	CASSPGTGPGELFF
TRBV6-5	-	TRBJ2-1	-	TGTGCCAGCAGCACTACAGGGAAAAGCTACAATGAGCAGTTCTTC	CASSTTGKSYNEQFF
TRBV11-2	-	TRBJ2-5	-	TGTGCCAGCAGCGCACCTGGGCAAGAGACCCAGTACTTC	CASSAPGQETQYF
TRBV6-5	-	TRBJ1-4	-	TGTGCCAGCAGTTACGGGCAGGAGAATGAAAAACTGTTTTTT	CASSYGQENEKLFF
TRBV7-8	TRBD2	TRBJ2-5	-	TGTGCCAGCGAGCGGGGGGACGAAGAGACCCAGTACTTC	CASERGDEETQYF
TRBV5-6	-	TRBJ1-5	once	TGTGCCAGCAGCGGCCCCGGGACAAATCAGCCCCAGCATTTT	CASSGPGTNQPQHF
TRBV9	TRBD1	TRBJ1-3	-	TGTGCCAGCAGCGGAGGGGACAGGGGGTGGTCTGGAAACACCATATATTTT	CASSGGDRGWSGNTIYF
TRBV18	TRBD1	TRBJ2-7	-	TGTGCCAGCTCACCAGCGGGACAGGGGTCCGGCGAGCAGTACTTC	CASSPAGQGSGEQYF
TRBV6-1	-	TRBJ2-1	-	TGTGCCAGCAGTGAGAGTTATGGACAGTTCTACAATGAGCAGTTCTTC	CASSESYGQFYNEQFF
TRBV9	TRBD1	TRBJ2-1	-	TGTGCCAGCAGCGCGGACAGGGGCACCTACAATGAGCAGTTCTTC	CASSADRGTYNEQFF
TRBV27	-	TRBJ1-2	once	TGTGCCAGCAGTTCGGGACTTTCTAACTATGGCTACACCTTC	CASSSGLSNYGYTF
TRBV7-2	TRBD1	TRBJ2-5	-	TGTGCCAGCAGCCCACGGACAGGGGAAGAGACCCAGTACTTC	CASSPRTGEETQYF
TRBV5-1	-	TRBJ2-3	-	TGCGCCAGCAGCTTTTCAGGGTGGATCGGAGGCACAGATACGCAGTATTTT	CASSFSGWIGGTDTQYF
TRBV29-1	TRBD2	TRBJ2-3	many	TGCAGCGTTGAAGATCTCACTAGCGGCTTCACAGATACGCAGTATTTT	CSVEDLTSGFTDTQYF
TRBV6-5	-	TRBJ1-1	once	TGTGCCAGCCGGGGGGGGCCCCACACTGAAGCTTTCTTT	CASRGGPHTEAFF
TRBV2	-	TRBJ1-5	-	TGTGCCGGAGGAGAGGGCGGAGGCCAGCCCCAGCATTTT	CAGGEGGGQPQHF
TRBV12-5	-	TRBJ2-5	-	TGTGCTAGTGGTTTGGGGAGAGGGGAGACCCAGTACTTC	CASGLGRGETQYF
TRBV5-1	TRBD1	TRBJ2-3	once	TGCGCCAGCAGCTTGGTGGGGACAGGGGGCGGCACAGATACGCAGTATTTT	CASSLVGTGGGTDTQYF